This T cell receptor (beta chain) stems from a study of T-cell reconstitution after alpha-beta-depleted transplantation in children (dated by TCRdb to 2016 to 2017). Background for the entire study: Using TCR repertoire profiling, the study followed T-cell immune reconstitution in a quantitative way in children after TCRalphabeta/CD19-depleted allogeneic hematopoietic cell transplantation.

This clonotype has a handful of counts. Its antigen target is currently unknown. Base-call qualities are not available, and no considerably larger clone is one nucleotide away. The library was obtained by PCR. These reads were obtained on an Illumina HiSeq 2500. TCR library preparation used molecular barcoding, with unique molecular identifiers applied to normalize quantification of the TCRbeta repertoire. TCRdb trimmed public reads at Q25 via fastp, called clones via MiXCR and kept in-frame beta chains. Under each unique CDR3 protein, matching rows form one entry showing the most common genes and DNA. The sample table holds more than 450,000 distinct CDR3 sequences, of which about 17% were seen once. In total, the top ten clones hold 2.5% to 3.5% of the sample. The CDR3 holds 12 amino acids from the cysteine to the phenylalanine. Only the CDR3 part of the read is kept: 36 bases, read in frame from the first base. Trimming at the junction amounts to 0 bases on V and 8 bases on J, and the germline ends lie 7 bases apart. The CDR1 and CDR2 encoded by the germline V gene are LGHNA and YNFKEQ.

Recombination joined TRBV4-2 with TRBJ1-1; the D gene cannot be named for sure. Sequences were derived from PBMCs from the stem cell graft donor, sampled from the stem cell graft. The receptor was isolated from a human donor who donated a stem cell graft to a child with acute lymphoblastic leukemia. The CDR3 loop reads CASSQEVGEAFF. Read as DNA, the sequence is TGTGCCAGCAGCCAAGAGGTCGGGGAAGCTTTCTTT.